This T cell receptor beta chain stems from a study of neurological immune-mediated disorders. General observations from the study: Because no CDR3 amino acid sequences were shared across subjects by expanded clones, private repertoires were suggested in all groups.

The cDNA was generated through 5'RACE incorporating 10-nucleotide random UMIs. MiXCR, applied by TCRdb to the 5' RACE reads, yields one record per CDR3 protein. Of 49,000 or so distinct CDR3 sequences in the sample, approximately 17% were seen once. The study drew its healthy controls from blood bank volunteers in Maryland, USA. The starting material, 2 million PBMCs stored at -80 C, gave rise to the unsorted libraries. Points on this clonotype: As yet, its antigen is unknown. This sequence may be a read error, since a much larger clone differs from it by one base.

Trimming left V 3 bases short and J 8 bases short, with 11 bases between. This CDR3 has 14 amino acids. The germline CDR1 and CDR2 sequences are SGHTA and FQGNSA. The chain recombines TRBV7-2 with TRBJ2-6; D not certain. This receptor was identified in a man aged 55 to 69 in good health. Sequenced sample: PBMCs. CDR3 nucleotides: TGTGCCAGCAGCTTGGACGGTCAAACCAACGTCCTGACTTTC. It codes for CASSLDGQTNVLTF.